What follows describes a single T cell receptor (beta chain). No antigen is known for it. Time point meaning: week 47, end of study. A single vaccine dose contained 300 ug of mutant IDH1 20-mer peptide, and topical imiquimod was used with it. In weeks 1, 3, 5, 7, 11, 15, 19 and 23, patients were immunized, eight times in all. This table comes from immunoSEQ multiplex PCR, and its TCRdb copy is limited to in-frame clones, with some not included. The data hold tens of thousands of clones, with about 81% observed a single time. These data are taken from a study of a mutant IDH1 vaccine in newly diagnosed glioma. Across the study: Patients previously underwent radiotherapy, temozolomide, or both, and most underwent both. Week 35 was safety follow-up visit V12; week 47 was end-of-study visit V13.

V shed 5 bases, J shed 14 bases, and the junction held 8 bases outside the gene matches. The CDR3 has 11 residues. CDR1 and CDR2 from the germline V gene are SEHNR and FQNEAQ (reference sequence). This TCR was recovered from a woman in her 30s with glioma. Some clones in this sample may be carry-over from other donors' samples. The input for sequencing was PBMCs, taken from a glioma patient whose treatment included an IDH1 peptide vaccine. V is TRBV7-9 and J is TRBJ1-2; 7 bases are a match to TRBD1. This chain's CDR3 is CASSPPGQATF. CDR3 coding DNA: TGTGCCAGCAGCCCCCCCGGACAGGCAACCTTC.